Listed below are T cell receptor beta chains from one sample, sequenced in a study of T cells in Graves' hyperthyroidism and ophthalmopathy. TCRdb used MiXCR to reprocess the multiplex PCR reads, holding one entry per CDR3 protein. The data show 400,000 or so distinct CDR3 sequences, over 12% seen once. What was sequenced was blood. The receptors were gathered from a man between 50 and 59 years old with Graves' ophthalmopathy. Both conserved end residues are part of each CDR3. The order of the fields is V gene, D gene, clone size, J gene, CDR3 protein, CDR3 DNA. The D gene is left open where the match is weak. The size of a clone is reported for some rows only, either as once, few or many, or as a class for expanded clones.

TRBV2	-	few	TRBJ2-7	CASSSKPTEIDYEQYF	TGTGCCAGCAGTTCAAAACCGACCGAAATCGACTACGAGCAGTACTTC
TRBV3-1	-	-	TRBJ1-6	CAAGGGRNSPLHF	TGTGCCGCCGGTGGGGGTAGGAATTCACCCCTCCACTTT
TRBV6-5	TRBD2	many	TRBJ2-7	CASSYSSSGTYEQYF	TGTGCCAGCAGTTACTCGTCTAGCGGGACCTACGAGCAGTACTTC
TRBV29-1	-	many	TRBJ1-1	CSVESQGMTEAFF	TGCAGCGTTGAGTCCCAGGGCATGACTGAAGCTTTCTTT
TRBV28	-	once	TRBJ2-1	CASSPGRGASYNEQFF	TGTGCCAGCAGTCCCGGTAGGGGGGCATCCTACAATGAGCAGTTCTTC
TRBV6-1	-	-	TRBJ2-1	CASLPERQDYNEQFF	TGTGCCAGCCTCCCGGAGCGGCAGGACTACAATGAGCAGTTCTTC
TRBV9	-	many	TRBJ2-3	CASSPARGTDTQYF	TGTGCCAGCAGCCCCGCTAGGGGCACAGATACGCAGTATTTT
TRBV29-1	-	few	TRBJ1-2	CSVPYRDYGYTF	TGCAGCGTTCCCTACAGGGACTATGGCTACACCTTC
TRBV6-1	TRBD2	-	TRBJ2-3	CATTLAGGPTDTQYF	TGTGCCACTACGCTAGCGGGAGGGCCCACAGATACGCAGTATTTT
TRBV11-2	-	-	TRBJ2-3	CASSELDVGPGGDTQYF	TGTGCCAGCAGTGAACTGGATGTGGGGCCGGGCGGAGATACGCAGTATTTT
TRBV5-5	-	many	TRBJ2-5	CASSLAIDQETQYF	TGTGCCAGCAGCTTGGCAATAGATCAAGAGACCCAGTACTTC
TRBV27	TRBD2	many	TRBJ2-5	CASRSGLALQETQYF	TGTGCCAGCAGGAGCGGACTAGCGTTACAAGAGACCCAGTACTTC
TRBV24-1	-	few	TRBJ2-1	CATSDSFTRPEQFF	TGTGCCACCAGTGATTCATTTACTAGGCCGGAGCAGTTCTTC
TRBV29-1	TRBD1	once	TRBJ2-1	CSVSRDRDHNEQFF	TGCAGCGTGAGCCGGGACAGGGACCACAATGAGCAGTTCTTC
TRBV6-1	-	few	TRBJ2-7	CASSEDLYSSYEQYF	TGTGCCAGCAGTGAAGACCTTTATAGCTCCTACGAGCAGTACTTC
TRBV14	TRBD2	once	TRBJ2-5	CASSDGLAGVETQYF	TGTGCCAGCAGCGACGGACTAGCGGGAGTTGAGACCCAGTACTTC
TRBV6-1	TRBD2	many	TRBJ2-7	CASSPTSEYSYEQYF	TGTGCCAGCAGCCCGACTAGCGAGTACTCCTACGAGCAGTACTTC
TRBV4-1	-	many	TRBJ1-5	CASSLVWTRRNQPQHF	TGCGCCAGCAGCCTAGTATGGACCAGGAGGAATCAGCCCCAGCATTTT
TRBV20-1	TRBD2	-	TRBJ2-5	CSAPVGLAGGKRETQYF	TGCAGTGCCCCCGTGGGGCTAGCGGGAGGAAAGCGGGAGACCCAGTACTTC
TRBV11-3	TRBD1	many	TRBJ1-2	CASSWGQGAYGYTF	TGTGCCAGCAGCTGGGGACAGGGGGCGTATGGCTACACCTTC
TRBV2	TRBD2	-	TRBJ2-2	CASSKRESTGELFF	TGTGCCAGCAGCAAGCGGGAGAGCACCGGGGAGCTGTTTTTT
TRBV30	-	many	TRBJ2-1	CAWSRTSRMSSYNEQFF	TGTGCCTGGAGTAGAACTAGCAGGATGAGCTCCTACAATGAGCAGTTCTTC
TRBV27	TRBD1	few	TRBJ1-1	CASSLLGPRGAFF	TGTGCCAGCAGTTTATTAGGCCCCAGGGGGGCTTTCTTT
TRBV7-2	-	many	TRBJ2-7	CASSLGLKAYEQYF	TGTGCCAGCAGCTTAGGACTGAAAGCCTACGAGCAGTACTTC
TRBV13	-	many	TRBJ2-7	CASSSLGASEQYF	TGTGCCAGCAGCTCACTTGGTGCGAGCGAGCAGTACTTC
TRBV6-2/TRBV6-3	-	few	TRBJ2-1	CASTRHGGSDEQFF	TGTGCCAGCACCCGACATGGGGGGAGCGATGAGCAGTTCTTC
TRBV7-2	-	-	TRBJ1-2	CASSSRLQELNYGYTF	TGTGCCAGCAGCTCAAGGCTTCAGGAGTTAAACTATGGCTACACCTTC
TRBV7-8	TRBD2	many	TRBJ2-1	CASSLSTTSGTYNEQFF	TGTGCCAGCAGCTTATCTACGACTAGCGGGACATACAATGAGCAGTTCTTC
TRBV20-1	-	many	TRBJ2-3	CSARVSVGTDTQYF	TGCAGTGCTAGAGTTTCGGTCGGCACAGATACGCAGTATTTT
TRBV29-1	-	few	TRBJ2-2	CSVFGSLNTGELFF	TGCAGCGTGTTTGGGAGTTTGAACACCGGGGAGCTGTTTTTT
TRBV19	TRBD1	few	TRBJ2-1	CASSPDSGTGARGEQFF	TGTGCCAGTAGTCCCGACTCAGGGACAGGGGCAAGGGGTGAGCAGTTCTTC
TRBV7-8	-	many	TRBJ2-1	CASSSDFDEQFF	TGTGCCAGCAGCAGCGATTTCGATGAGCAGTTCTTC
TRBV10-1	-	once	TRBJ2-1	CASSESTDEVNEQFF	TGCGCCAGCAGTGAGTCGACGGACGAGGTGAATGAGCAGTTCTTC
TRBV19	TRBD2	few	TRBJ2-7	CASSIFLAGSYEQYF	TGTGCCAGTAGTATTTTTTTAGCGGGAAGTTACGAGCAGTACTTC
TRBV27	-	many	TRBJ1-1	CASSFRLNTEAFF	TGTGCCAGCAGTTTTCGGCTGAACACTGAAGCTTTCTTT
TRBV10-1	TRBD2	few	TRBJ2-2	CASSRWVIAGSVGELFF	TGCGCCAGCTCCCGATGGGTGATAGCGGGATCAGTCGGGGAGCTGTTTTTT
TRBV11-2	TRBD2	-	TRBJ2-2	CASSLGRGRATGELFF	TGTGCCAGCAGCTTAGGGCGCGGGAGGGCCACCGGGGAGCTGTTTTTT
TRBV20-1	TRBD2	many	TRBJ2-5	CSASLAAMAGETQYF	TGCAGTGCTAGTCTAGCGGCCATGGCCGGGGAGACCCAGTACTTC